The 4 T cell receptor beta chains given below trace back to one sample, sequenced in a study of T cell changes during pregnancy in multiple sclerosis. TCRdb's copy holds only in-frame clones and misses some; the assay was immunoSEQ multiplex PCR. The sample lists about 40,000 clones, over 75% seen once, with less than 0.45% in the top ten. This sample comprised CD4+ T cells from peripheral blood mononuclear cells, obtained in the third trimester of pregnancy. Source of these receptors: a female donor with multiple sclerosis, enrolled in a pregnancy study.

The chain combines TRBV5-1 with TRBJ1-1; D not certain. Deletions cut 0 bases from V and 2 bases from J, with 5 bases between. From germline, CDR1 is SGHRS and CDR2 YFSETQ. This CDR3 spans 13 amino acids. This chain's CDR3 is CASSLGLNTEAFF. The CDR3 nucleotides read TGCGCCAGCAGCTTGGGTCTCAACACTGAAGCTTTCTTT. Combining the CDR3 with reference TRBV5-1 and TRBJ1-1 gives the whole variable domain KAGVTQTPRYLIKTRGQQVTLSCSPISGHRSVSWYQQTPGQGLQFLFEYFSETQRNKGNFPGRFSGRQFSNSRSEMNVSTLELGDSALYLCASSLGLNTEAFFGQGTRLTVV.

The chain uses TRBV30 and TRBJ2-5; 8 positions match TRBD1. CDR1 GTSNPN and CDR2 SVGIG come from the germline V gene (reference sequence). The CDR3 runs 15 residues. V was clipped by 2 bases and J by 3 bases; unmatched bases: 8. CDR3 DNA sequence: TGTGCCTGGAGTCCTCTAACAGGGGGTAAAGAGACCCAGTACTTC. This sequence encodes CAWSPLTGGKETQYF. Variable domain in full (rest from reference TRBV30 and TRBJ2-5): SQTIHQWPATLVQPVGSPLSLECTVEGTSNPNLYWYRQAAGRGLQLLFYSVGIGQISSEVPQNLSASRPQDRQFILSSKKLLLSDSGFYLCAWSPLTGGKETQYFGPGTRLLVL.

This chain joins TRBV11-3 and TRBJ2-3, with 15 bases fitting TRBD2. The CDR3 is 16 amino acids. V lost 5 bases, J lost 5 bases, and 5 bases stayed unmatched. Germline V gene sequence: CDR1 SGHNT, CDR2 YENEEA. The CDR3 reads CASSPGLAGGEDTQYF. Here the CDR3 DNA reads TGTGCCAGCAGCCCCGGACTAGCGGGAGGGGAAGATACGCAGTATTTT.

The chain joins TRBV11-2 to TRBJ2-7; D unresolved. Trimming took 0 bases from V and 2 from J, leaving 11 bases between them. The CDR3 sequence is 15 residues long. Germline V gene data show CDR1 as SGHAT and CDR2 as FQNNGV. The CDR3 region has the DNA TGTGCCAGCAGCTTAGATGATAACAGAGCCTACGAGCAGTACTTC. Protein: CASSLDDNRAYEQYF.